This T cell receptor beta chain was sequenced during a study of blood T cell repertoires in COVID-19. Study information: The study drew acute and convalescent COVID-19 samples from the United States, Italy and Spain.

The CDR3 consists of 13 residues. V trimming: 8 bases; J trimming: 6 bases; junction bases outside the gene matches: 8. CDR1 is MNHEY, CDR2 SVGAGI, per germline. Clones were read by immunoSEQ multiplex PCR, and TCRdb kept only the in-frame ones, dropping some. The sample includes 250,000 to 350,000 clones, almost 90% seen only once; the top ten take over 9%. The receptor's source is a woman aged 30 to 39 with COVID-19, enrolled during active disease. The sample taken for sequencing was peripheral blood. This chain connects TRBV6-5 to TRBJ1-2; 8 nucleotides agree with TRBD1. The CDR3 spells CASGRTGRDGYTF. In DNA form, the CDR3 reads TGTGCCAGCGGTCGGACAGGGCGCGATGGCTACACCTTC.